The 3 T cell receptor beta chains presented below share a single source sample, sequenced in a study of blood T cells in healthy people across ages. A sample-barcoded 5' primer and a J-beta primer mix were used in a second PCR of about 6 to 12 cycles. TCRdb re-analysed the 5' RACE reads in MiXCR, keeping a single row per CDR3 protein. The table records approximately 960,000 distinct CDR3 sequences, approximately 32% of them present only once. Another study also made use of these data, one on T cells of mothers and their children.

The sequencing sample was made of blood. The receptors shown here come from a woman in her forties in good health.

V and J are TRBV27 and TRBJ2-7; D possibly matches TRBD1 or TRBD2 (6 bases each). Germline values: CDR1 MNHEY, CDR2 SMNVEV (reference sequence). Between the trimmed V and J ends, which lost 5 bases and 5 bases, there was a span of 16 bases. This CDR3 has 14 residues. CDR3 coding DNA: TGTGCCAGCAGTGCCCGGGACGGGGGCCACGAGCAGTACTTC. Protein product: CASSARDGGHEQYF.

J is TRBJ1-2 and V is TRBV12-3 or TRBV12-4; no clear D gene. The CDR3 is 13 amino acids. Trimming shortened V by 7 bases and J by 2 bases, and 11 bases separated the two germline ends. CDR3 sequence: CASTETRNYGYTF. The DNA of the CDR3 is TGTGCCAGCACCGAGACACGGAACTATGGCTACACCTTC.

The J gene is TRBJ1-4, the V gene TRBV29-1; 9 bases are shared with TRBD1. CDR1 and CDR2 from the germline V gene are SQVTM and ANQGSEA. The CDR3 covers 12 residues. V lost 7 bases and J lost 7; bases outside the gene matches: 4. The CDR3 is CSAWDRAEKLFF. The CDR3 DNA reads as TGCAGCGCCTGGGACAGGGCTGAAAAACTGTTTTTT.